These 10 T cell receptor beta chains were sequenced from one sample in a study of post-analysis software for immune sequencing data. Study results and limitations: When patients were compared with controls, about five TRBV segments were more frequent, TRBV5-6, TRBV5-1 and TRBV20-1 among them.

No antigen is known for these receptors. Tagging with unique molecular identifiers was a feature of the TCR beta cDNA libraries. TCRdb reprocessed the PCR reads via MiXCR and lists one record per CDR3 protein. This table has 750,000 to 950,000 distinct CDR3 sequences, roughly half appearing once. The sample comprised blood. The receptors originated from a girl between 5 and 17 years old with multiple sclerosis.

The chain is built from TRBV29-1 and TRBJ2-7; either TRBD1 or TRBD2 may supply D (5 bases each). V was clipped by 6 bases and J by 7 bases, with 10 bases between them. The CDR3 length is 10 residues. Germline V gene sequence: CDR1 SQVTM, CDR2 ANQGSEA. The CDR3 nucleotides read TGCAGCGTGGGGGAGACGGAGCAGTACTTC. It specifies CSVGETEQYF.

The V and J genes are TRBV12-3 or TRBV12-4 and TRBJ1-2; TRBD1 matches at 7 bases. V gave up 2 bases and J gave up 2 bases; unmatched junction bases: 2. There are 14 residues in the CDR3. The CDR3 here is CASSLMGQNYGYTF. DNA of the CDR3: TGTGCCAGCAGTTTAATGGGACAGAACTATGGCTACACCTTC.

This rearrangement joins TRBV29-1 to TRBJ2-5; 10 bases map to TRBD1. This CDR3 is built from 14 residues. The V gene end was trimmed by 8 bases and the J gene end by 2 bases; junction bases not matched to a gene: 8. Germline V lookup: CDR1 SQVTM, CDR2 ANQGSEA. The CDR3 sequence: CSTKRTGGQETQYF. CDR3 bases: TGCAGCACTAAGCGGACAGGGGGGCAAGAGACCCAGTACTTC.

This chain links TRBV12-3 or TRBV12-4 with TRBJ2-3; 8 nucleotides agree with TRBD2. This CDR3 is built from 14 residues. V gave up 5 bases and J gave up 5 bases; unmatched junction bases: 6. This CDR3 is CASSQAGVEDTQYF. In DNA, the CDR3 is TGTGCCAGCAGTCAAGCGGGAGTGGAAGATACGCAGTATTTT.

This clonotype occurred a few times. The genes are TRBV5-5 and TRBJ1-6; D possibly corresponds to TRBD1 (5 bases). The CDR3 sequence is 15 residues long. Deletions cut 0 bases from V and 8 bases from J, with 12 bases between. Looked up from germline, CDR1 is SGHKS and CDR2 is YYEKEE (reference sequence). This chain's CDR3 is CASSLVAGWDSPLHF. As DNA, the CDR3 is TGTGCCAGCAGCTTGGTGGCAGGGTGGGATTCACCCCTCCACTTT. The variable domain in full, completed from reference TRBV5-5 and TRBJ1-6, reads DAGVTQSPTHLIKTRGQQVTLRCSPISGHKSVSWYQQVLGQGPQFIFQYYEKEERGRGNFPDRFSARQFPNYSSELNVNALLLGDSALYLCASSLVAGWDSPLHFGNGTRLTVT.

On this clonotype: One end of the junction varies from germline; a read error may be responsible. The chain is built from TRBV3-1 and TRBJ2-5; possibly TRBD1 for D (5 bases). Germline V lookup: CDR1 LGHDT, CDR2 YNNKEL (reference sequence). The CDR3 runs to 15 residues. Here the CDR3 reads CASGQEARAEETQYF. CDR3 DNA sequence: TGTGCCAGCGGCCAAGAGGCCAGGGCGGAAGAGACCCAGTACTTC.

The V and J genes are TRBV5-1 and TRBJ1-2; D ambiguous. Germline-derived CDR1 and CDR2 are SGHRS and YFSETQ. The V end lost 7 bases, the J end lost 4 bases, and 14 bases lay between the germline ends. The CDR3 contains 13 residues. CDR3 DNA sequence: TGCGCCAGCTCCTATGATCCGACCTATGGCTACACCTTC. Translation gives CASSYDPTYGYTF.

The CDR3 region has the DNA TGTGCCAGCAGCCAAACGGGGGGGACAGGGATCTACGAGCAGTACTTC. This codes for CASSQTGGTGIYEQYF. The chain recombines TRBV14 with TRBJ2-7; possibly TRBD1 for D (9 bases). V was trimmed by 2 bases and J by 3 bases, leaving 17 bases between them. This CDR3 is built from 16 residues. The germline gives CDR1 SGHDN, CDR2 FVKESK.

The V gene is TRBV18, the J gene TRBJ2-5, with TRBD1 identical over 9 bases. With the DNA end fitting TRBJ2-7 better, the J assignment may be wrong. The CDR3 covers 19 residues. Germline CDR1 reads KGHSH; CDR2 reads LQKENI. CDR3 amino acids: CASSLPPGQGLGGNYEQYF. The CDR3 coding sequence is TGTGCCAGCTCCCTTCCTCCGGGACAGGGCTTAGGGGGGAACTACGAGCAGTACTTC.

This clonotype came up a few times. The chain carries TRBV5-1 and TRBJ2-5; 7 bases align to TRBD2. The J call may be in error: the DNA end matches TRBJ2-7 better. Germline-derived CDR1 and CDR2 are SGHRS and YFSETQ. The CDR3 covers 16 residues. CDR3 nucleotides: TGCGCCAGCAGCTCCGGACTAGGGCGGGCCACCTACGAGCAGTACTTC. Amino acids: CASSSGLGRATYEQYF.